The 9 T cell receptor beta chains below were found in one sample sequenced in a study of PD-L1 blockade in urothelial cancer. Sequencing was performed with immunoSEQ multiplex PCR; in TCRdb, only in-frame clones are kept and a portion is missing. The profile covers about 86,000 clones, with around 85% appearing a single time and approximately 15% taken by the ten largest. As for time point: pretreatment peripheral blood. This specimen was PBMCs, taken around atezolizumab (anti-PD-L1) treatment. The receptors were sampled from a man in his sixties with urothelial cancer.

The CDR3 spells CASSHERSTDTQYF. The CDR3 DNA reads TGCGCCAGCAGCCACGAGCGGAGCACAGATACGCAGTATTTT. This chain uses TRBV5-1 with TRBJ2-3, with D maybe TRBD2 (5 bases). The CDR3 runs 14 residues. From germline, CDR1 is SGHRS and CDR2 YFSETQ. The V end lost 4 bases, the J end lost 0 bases, and 9 bases lay between the germline ends.

V and J are TRBV2 and TRBJ1-1; 9 nucleotides agree with TRBD1. CDR3 length equals 13 residues. The junction had 4 bases not matched to a gene; V was cut back by 10 bases and J by 1 base. Germline V lookup: CDR1 SNHLY, CDR2 FYNNEI. For the CDR3, the DNA is TGTGCCACCTACAGGGGGCCGAACACTGAAGCTTTCTTT. Amino acids: CATYRGPNTEAFF.

The DNA for the CDR3 is TGTGCCAGCAGTTTATCCCTGACAGGATATTATGGCTACACCTTC. Amino acids: CASSLSLTGYYGYTF. This chain joins TRBV27 and TRBJ1-2; D is possibly TRBD1 (6 bases). The CDR3 is 15 residues long. V lost 0 bases and J 5 bases, leaving 13 bases between the germline ends. Germline assignment: CDR1 MNHEY and CDR2 SMNVEV (reference sequence).

The gene calls are TRBV5-1 and TRBJ2-1, with D maybe TRBD2 (6 bases). CDR1 is SGHRS and CDR2 is YFSETQ in the germline V gene. The CDR3 has 15 residues. V dropped 0 bases and J dropped 8 bases, with 15 bases sitting between them. CDR3 nucleotide sequence: TGCGCCAGCAGCTTGGGACGGAACCCTAGCGATGAGCAGTTCTTC. As protein: CASSLGRNPSDEQFF.

J is TRBJ1-2 and V is TRBV20-1; TRBD1 is a possible D gene (6 bases). Per the germline V gene, CDR1 is DFQATT and CDR2 is SNEGSKA (reference sequence). The V and J ends lost 4 bases and 9 bases respectively, with 12 bases between them. The CDR3 has 11 residues. This CDR3 reads CSAKQGSSYTF. In DNA form, the CDR3 reads TGCAGTGCTAAACAGGGTTCAAGCTACACCTTC.

The table lists this clone with a count of one. This chain connects TRBV18 to TRBJ2-7, with TRBD1 matching 8 bases. Per the germline V gene, CDR1 is KGHSH and CDR2 is LQKENI. The CDR3 length is 15 residues. Trimming cost V 2 bases and J 3 bases; bases outside gene matches: 6. Written as DNA, the CDR3 is TGTGCCAGCTCACCATCGCAGACAGGGGACTACGAGCAGTACTTC. Residues: CASSPSQTGDYEQYF.

The chain combines TRBV2 with TRBJ2-1; a possible D gene is TRBD1 (6 bases). V lost 4 bases and J 5 bases, leaving 12 bases between the germline ends. CDR1 and CDR2 (germline): SNHLY, FYNNEI. This CDR3 has 14 amino acids. The CDR3 DNA follows: TGTGCCAGCAGTGTCGTGAGGGGGAACAATGAGCAGTTCTTC. This codes for CASSVVRGNNEQFF.

The chain has TRBV7-9 and TRBJ2-3, with 11 bases that match TRBD1. Trimming removed 11 bases from V and 3 bases from J; junction bases left unmatched: 4. This CDR3 has 13 amino acids. CDR1 is SEHNR, CDR2 FQNEAQ, per germline (reference sequence). In DNA form, the CDR3 reads TGTGCCCGTGGGACAGGGGGAACAGATACGCAGTATTTT. This translates into CARGTGGTDTQYF.

In nucleotides, the CDR3 is TGCGCCAGCAGCCAAGAAAGCGGGATAAACCACGAGCAGTACTTC. This codes for CASSQESGINHEQYF. The chain is built from TRBV4-3 and TRBJ2-7; 7 bases are shared with TRBD2. V gave up 0 bases and J gave up 5 bases; unmatched junction bases: 7. The CDR3 has 15 amino acids. CDR1 is LGHNA, CDR2 YSLEER, per germline.